This entry lists 17 T cell receptor beta chains sequenced from one sample in a study of blood T cell repertoires in COVID-19. Only in-frame clones appear in the TCRdb table, and some are missing; sequencing was by immunoSEQ multiplex PCR. The repertoire consists of under 90,000 clones, with about 80% occurring once and the leading ten covering roughly 5.6%. The specimen was peripheral blood. Source of these receptors: a man between 50 and 59 years old with active or convalescent COVID-19.

The gene calls are TRBV7-9 and TRBJ2-1, with 9 bases matching TRBD1. Germline V lookup: CDR1 SEHNR, CDR2 FQNEAQ (reference sequence). J gave up 7 bases and V 4 bases, and 5 bases lay outside the gene matches. The CDR3 spans 14 residues. The CDR3 DNA reads TGTGCCAGCAGCTCACGACAGGGGGGAAATGAGCAGTTCTTC. Protein: CASSSRQGGNEQFF.

Here the CDR3 reads CSARTGGNNQPQHF. The CDR3 DNA follows: TGCAGCGCAAGGACAGGGGGAAATAATCAGCCCCAGCATTTT. The chain has TRBV29-1 and TRBJ1-5; 10 nucleotides align to TRBD1. Per the germline V gene, CDR1 is SQVTM and CDR2 is ANQGSEA. The trim removed 7 bases at V and 4 bases at J, leaving 7 bases unmatched. CDR3 length equals 14 residues.

The chain recombines TRBV7-3 with TRBJ2-1, with 8 bases that match TRBD1. Trimming cost V 3 bases and J 7 bases; bases outside gene matches: 11. Germline CDR1 is SGHTA and CDR2 is FQGTGA. The CDR3 spans 16 residues. The CDR3 nucleotides read TGTGCCAGCAGCTTTGGCGGGACAGGCGGAACGAATGAGCAGTTCTTC. Its translation is CASSFGGTGGTNEQFF.

The chain is built from TRBV11-3 and TRBJ1-4, with 7 bases identical to TRBD1. Germline CDR1 reads SGHNT; CDR2 reads YENEEA. The J segment lost 5 bases and the V segment lost 5 bases, leaving 5 bases of the junction unmatched. This CDR3 comprises 14 residues. The CDR3 coding sequence is TGTGCCAGCAGCGTGGGACAGAAAAATGAAAAACTGTTTTTT. The encoded protein is CASSVGQKNEKLFF.

V gene TRBV6-5 combines with J gene TRBJ2-3; 13 positions agree with TRBD2. The CDR3 has 15 residues. In germline, CDR1 is MNHEY, CDR2 SVGAGI. Unmatched junction bases numbered 4, after V lost 6 bases and J lost 4 bases. This CDR3 is CASRWTSGGPDTQYF. For the CDR3, the DNA is TGTGCCAGCAGATGGACTAGCGGGGGACCAGATACGCAGTATTTT.

In its sample, this clone was seen many times. J is TRBJ1-1 and V is TRBV6-5, with 9 bases lining up with TRBD1. The CDR3 sequence is 14 residues long. CDR1 is MNHEY and CDR2 is SVGAGI in the germline V gene. Germline trimming cut 8 bases from V and 6 bases from J; bases unmatched to any gene: 10. The CDR3 DNA follows: TGTGCCAGCGGGACAGGGATGGTGGAAGCTGAAGCTTTCTTT. Protein product: CASGTGMVEAEAFF.

This rearrangement joins TRBV9 to TRBJ2-1, with D possibly TRBD2 on 5 matching bases. From germline, CDR1 is SGDLS and CDR2 YYNGEE. This CDR3 is built from 12 residues. Trimming shortened V by 3 bases and J by 6 bases, and 7 bases separated the two germline ends. The CDR3 region has the DNA TGTGCCAGCAGCGGACTAACCAATGAGCAGTTCTTC. Translating it yields CASSGLTNEQFF.

This clone was seen a handful of times. This rearrangement joins TRBV18 to TRBJ2-1, with D unclear. V was cut by 6 bases and J by 0 bases, with 12 bases left in between. CDR1 and CDR2 (germline): KGHSH, LQKENI. The CDR3 length is 15 residues. The CDR3 here is CASSSDFSSYNEQFF. DNA for the CDR3: TGTGCCAGCTCCTCCGACTTTAGCTCCTACAATGAGCAGTTCTTC.

CDR3 nucleotide sequence: TGTGCCAGCAGCGTAGGATTGGGACAGGACTCATTACTAGCCAAAAACATTCAGTACTTC. Protein product: CASSVGLGQDSLLAKNIQYF. This chain joins TRBV9 and TRBJ2-4, with 8 bases identical to TRBD1. The CDR3 loop spans 20 amino acids. After removal of 0 bases from V and 0 bases from J, the junction contained 14 bases not matched to a gene. CDR1 and CDR2 from the germline V gene are SGDLS and YYNGEE.

The CDR3, as DNA: TGTGCCACCTCGTATGTCGGCACAGATACGCAGTATTTT. It translates to CATSYVGTDTQYF. V is TRBV10-3 and J is TRBJ2-3, with unresolved D. CDR1 and CDR2 from the germline V gene are ENHRY and SYGVKD. V lost 10 bases and J lost 1, with 12 bases in between. The CDR3 loop spans 13 amino acids.

This chain uses TRBV5-6 with TRBJ1-1; tentatively, D is TRBD1 (5 bases). Germline CDR1 is SGHDT and CDR2 is YYEEEE. CDR3 length equals 12 residues. V was clipped by 4 bases and J by 6 bases, with 10 bases between them. The CDR3 loop reads CASSPGGSEAFF. The CDR3 bases are TGTGCCAGCAGCCCGGGGGGGTCTGAAGCTTTCTTT.

The chain joins TRBV7-2 to TRBJ1-2; D is perhaps TRBD1 (5 bases). From germline, CDR1 is SGHTA and CDR2 FQGNSA. This CDR3 is built from 14 residues. Between the trimmed V and J ends, which lost 1 base and 8 bases, there was a span of 14 bases. CDR3 bases: TGTGCCAGCAGCTTAGGACAGATCGTTGAAGGCTACACCTTC. Its protein product is CASSLGQIVEGYTF.

CDR3 amino acids: CAWSGRPVQGSPLHF. The CDR3 DNA reads TGTGCCTGGAGTGGTCGGCCGGTGCAGGGTTCACCCCTCCACTTT. The rearrangement joins TRBV30 to TRBJ1-6, with D possibly matching TRBD1 (5 bases). The V gene's germline CDR1 is GTSNPN and CDR2 SVGIG (reference sequence). The V gene lost 1 base and the J gene lost 9 bases, with 16 bases spanning the gap. The CDR3 has 15 residues.

The V and J genes are TRBV2 and TRBJ1-1; tentatively, D is TRBD1 (5 bases). CDR3 length: 13 residues. Trimming cost V 7 bases and J 3 bases, with 12 bases left between them. The germline gives CDR1 SNHLY, CDR2 FYNNEI. CDR3 sequence reads: CASITDSDTEAFF. CDR3 bases: TGTGCCAGCATAACAGACAGTGACACTGAAGCTTTCTTT. Based on the CDR3 plus reference TRBV2 and TRBJ1-1, the full variable domain is EPEVTQTPSHQVTQMGQEVILRCVPISNHLYFYWYRQILGQKVEFLVSFYNNEISEKSEIFDDQFSVERPDGSNFTLKIRSTKLEDSAMYFCASITDSDTEAFFGQGTRLTVV.

This chain uses TRBV12-3 or TRBV12-4 with TRBJ2-7; tentative D call: TRBD2 (6 bases). The CDR3 covers 13 residues. Trimming left V 0 bases short and J 9 bases short, with 12 bases between. CDR3 residues: CASSLARGIGQYF. CDR3 nucleotides: TGTGCCAGCAGTTTAGCGCGGGGAATAGGGCAGTACTTC.

This chain connects TRBV2 to TRBJ2-7; maybe TRBD2 (6 bases). Trimming took off 5 bases at V and 0 bases at J, with 14 bases between the two ends. The CDR3 has 15 residues. The germline V gene encodes CDR1 SNHLY and CDR2 FYNNEI. DNA for the CDR3: TGTGCCAGCAGTCAGGGACTTCCGAGCTCCTACGAGCAGTACTTC. Encoded protein: CASSQGLPSSYEQYF.

The chain couples TRBV12-3 or TRBV12-4 to TRBJ2-1; D gene uncertain. CDR3 size: 12 residues. Trimming pared 6 bases from V and 2 bases from J, leaving 5 bases between. The CDR3 DNA is TGTGCCAGCAGCCTCCCCTACAATGAGCAGTTCTTC. Translating it yields CASSLPYNEQFF.